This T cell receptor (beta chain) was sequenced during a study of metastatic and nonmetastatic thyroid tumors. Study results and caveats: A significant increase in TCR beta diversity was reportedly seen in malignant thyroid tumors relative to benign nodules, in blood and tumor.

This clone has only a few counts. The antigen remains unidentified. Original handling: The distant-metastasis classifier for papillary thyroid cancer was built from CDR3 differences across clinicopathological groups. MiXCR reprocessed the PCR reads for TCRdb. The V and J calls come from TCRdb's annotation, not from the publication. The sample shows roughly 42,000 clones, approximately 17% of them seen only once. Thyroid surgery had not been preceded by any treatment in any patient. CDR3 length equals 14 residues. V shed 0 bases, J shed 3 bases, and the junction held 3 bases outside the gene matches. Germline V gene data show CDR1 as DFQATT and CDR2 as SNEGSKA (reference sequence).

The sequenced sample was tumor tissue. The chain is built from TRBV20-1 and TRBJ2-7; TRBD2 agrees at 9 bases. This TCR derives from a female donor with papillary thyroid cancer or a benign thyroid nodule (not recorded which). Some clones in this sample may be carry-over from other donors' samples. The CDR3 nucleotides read TGCAGTGCTAGAGACAGGACTAGCGACTACGAGCAGTACTTC. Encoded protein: CSARDRTSDYEQYF.